This record looks at one T cell receptor beta chain sequence and its context. The target antigen is unknown. The sample originates from a study of cytomegalovirus exposure and HLA in healthy donors. Study observations and caveats: As was reported, the HLA-A and HLA-B alleles of most subjects were accurately predicted from TCR beta sequences.

PCR primers comprised 60 Vbeta and 13 Jbeta primers. Only in-frame clones appear in the TCRdb table, and some are missing; sequencing was by immunoSEQ multiplex PCR. The sample includes 150,000 to 180,000 clones, roughly 81% of them seen just once. J lost 1 base, V lost 5 bases, and 14 bases had no gene match. The CDR3 contains 19 residues. Germline loops: CDR1 SEHNR, CDR2 FQNEAQ (reference sequence). The specimen sequenced was PBMCs. The rearrangement joins TRBV7-9 to TRBJ2-1; 10 bases are shared with TRBD1. This receptor was taken from a woman aged 18-29 years in good health and CMV-seronegative. The CDR3 sequence is CASSARRQGANRSYNEQFF. The CDR3 region has the DNA TGTGCCAGCAGCGCGAGGCGACAGGGGGCGAATCGATCCTACAATGAGCAGTTCTTC.